This T cell receptor (beta chain) was obtained from a study of CD8+CD57+ T cells in acquired aplastic anemia. On the study more broadly: When averaged, DNA from sorted CD4+ and CD8+ cells came to 3 to 3.5 ug.

Genomic DNA provided the template from which TCR beta VDJ and CDR3 profiles were obtained. TCRdb independently ran MiXCR on the reads; one entry per CDR3 protein. This sample has 150,000 to 200,000 distinct CDR3 sequences, with roughly 50% found just once. The patients chosen for sequencing had shown expansion of CD8+CD57+ cells (detected by flow cytometry). This clonotype originated in a human donor with aplastic anemia. Material for sequencing was sorted CD4+, CD8+, or CD8+CD57+ T cells (not recorded which) from PBMCs.

The CDR3 here is CASRGQGTDTQYF. CDR3 DNA: TGTGCCAGCAGGGGACAGGGCACAGATACGCAGTATTTT. The rearrangement links TRBV12-3 or TRBV12-4 to TRBJ2-3; TRBD1 matches at 8 bases. Trimming removed 6 bases from V and 1 base from J; junction bases left unmatched: 0. The CDR3 loop spans 13 amino acids.